These T cell receptor beta chains were read from a single sample in a study of Tregs in tolerant kidney transplant recipients. Data came from immunoSEQ multiplex PCR; TCRdb stores just in-frame clones and leaves some out. The table shows under 100,000 clones, with roughly 92% occurring only once. The sequencing input was CD8+ T cells from blood. All receptors come from a human donor in good health. CDR3s include the opening cysteine and the closing phenylalanine or tryptophan.

v_gene: TRBV14; j_gene: TRBJ1-1; len: 14; CDR3aa: CASSLASVNTEAFF
v_gene: TRBV5-5; j_gene: TRBJ1-2; len: 14; CDR3aa: CASNPRTGPYGYTF
v_gene: TRBV7-9; j_gene: TRBJ2-4; len: 17; CDR3aa: CASSRLAEHLAKNIQYF
v_gene: TRBV27; j_gene: TRBJ1-2; len: 14; CDR3aa: CASRDIVFPYGYTF
v_gene: TRBV4-1; j_gene: TRBJ1-4; len: 16; CDR3aa: CASSQGTTGTNEKLFF
v_gene: TRBV9; j_gene: TRBJ2-2; len: 13; CDR3aa: CASIDSLTGELFF
v_gene: TRBV7-9; j_gene: TRBJ1-5; len: 15; CDR3aa: CASSPGTGVDQPQHF
v_gene: TRBV10-2; j_gene: TRBJ1-3; len: 14; CDR3aa: CASGYREAGNTIYF
v_gene: TRBV4-2; j_gene: TRBJ1-2; len: 14; CDR3aa: CASSLLGEDYGYTF
v_gene: TRBV7-9; j_gene: TRBJ1-1; len: 15; CDR3aa: CASSLGWGLDTEAFF
v_gene: TRBV7-2; j_gene: TRBJ2-7; len: 15; CDR3aa: CASSPKDTPAYEQYF
v_gene: TRBV13; j_gene: TRBJ2-2; len: 16; CDR3aa: CASSLRDLGTAGELFF
v_gene: TRBV9; j_gene: TRBJ2-2; len: 15; CDR3aa: CASSVLPRNTGELFF
v_gene: TRBV7-9; j_gene: TRBJ2-1; len: 15; CDR3aa: CASSLRTGEYNEQFF
v_gene: TRBV4-2; j_gene: TRBJ1-3; len: 13; CDR3aa: CASGDFSGNTIYF
v_gene: TRBV7-6; j_gene: TRBJ2-7; len: 11; CDR3aa: CASSLAREQYF
v_gene: TRBV19; j_gene: TRBJ2-7; len: 16; CDR3aa: CASSIGDSLGAYEQYF
v_gene: TRBV5-6; j_gene: TRBJ1-1; len: 14; CDR3aa: CASSVPTANTEAFF
v_gene: TRBV30; j_gene: TRBJ2-4; len: 18; CDR3aa: CAWSVLGVRDDAKNIQYF
v_gene: TRBV27; j_gene: TRBJ2-5; len: 15; CDR3aa: CASSLRQLTQETQYF
v_gene: TRBV29-1; j_gene: .; len: 15; CDR3aa: CSVLSGWDRDYEQYF
v_gene: TRBV7-9; j_gene: TRBJ2-1; len: 12; CDR3aa: CASSPGMALEFF
v_gene: TRBV9; j_gene: TRBJ1-3; len: 16; CDR3aa: CASSGHDTYSGNTIYF
v_gene: TRBV29-1; j_gene: TRBJ2-7; len: 13; CDR3aa: CSVGANRADEQYF
v_gene: TRBV4-1; j_gene: TRBJ2-1; len: 16; CDR3aa: CASSQDGREGSNEQFF
v_gene: TRBV6-5; j_gene: TRBJ2-7; len: 15; CDR3aa: CASSYSQGLRDEQYF
v_gene: TRBV18; j_gene: TRBJ2-7; len: 16; CDR3aa: CASSLTPGAKAYEQYF
v_gene: TRBV15; j_gene: TRBJ1-2; len: 17; CDR3aa: CATSRGSSTGTNYGYTF
v_gene: TRBV10-3; j_gene: TRBJ1-2; len: 14; CDR3aa: CAINSAQGGYGYTF
v_gene: TRBV6-1; j_gene: TRBJ1-2; len: 14; CDR3aa: CASSGTGANDGYTF
v_gene: TRBV5-6; j_gene: TRBJ2-7; len: 13; CDR3aa: CASSLPLGYEQYF
v_gene: TRBV11-2; j_gene: TRBJ1-5; len: 15; CDR3aa: CASSLDRQGDQPQHF
v_gene: TRBV25-1; j_gene: TRBJ2-2; len: 16; CDR3aa: CASSELEVADTGELFF
v_gene: TRBV2; j_gene: TRBJ2-2; len: 16; CDR3aa: CASSGFRGGNTGELFF
v_gene: TRBV25-1; j_gene: TRBJ1-1; len: 14; CDR3aa: CASSWTAENTEAFF
v_gene: TRBV5-6; j_gene: .; len: 12; CDR3aa: CASSLLSYEQYF
v_gene: TRBV2; j_gene: TRBJ2-7; len: 14; CDR3aa: CASSPSGGMYEQYF
v_gene: TRBV7-9; j_gene: TRBJ2-1; len: 16; CDR3aa: CASSAKTSGRYNEQFF
v_gene: TRBV5-1; j_gene: TRBJ1-1; len: 16; CDR3aa: CASSAGTLKGGTEAFF
v_gene: TRBV29-1; j_gene: TRBJ1-4; len: 14; CDR3aa: CSVFTGEGNEKLFF
v_gene: TRBV6-5; j_gene: TRBJ2-1; len: 14; CDR3aa: CASSNLAGVSEQFF
v_gene: TRBV9; j_gene: TRBJ2-7; len: 14; CDR3aa: CASSVEDGTYEQYF
v_gene: TRBV7-8; j_gene: TRBJ2-5; len: 14; CDR3aa: CASSWLAGQETQYF
v_gene: TRBV7-3; j_gene: TRBJ2-1; len: 15; CDR3aa: CASSLLAGERNEQFF
v_gene: TRBV5-8; j_gene: TRBJ2-7; len: 14; CDR3aa: CASSAGQGRDEQYF
v_gene: TRBV14; j_gene: TRBJ2-7; len: 16; CDR3aa: CASSQDEGTVSYEQYF
v_gene: TRBV6-5; j_gene: TRBJ2-7; len: 14; CDR3aa: CASSYETGSYEQYF
v_gene: TRBV19; j_gene: TRBJ2-1; len: 14; CDR3aa: CASSIPLLPNEQFF
v_gene: TRBV13; j_gene: TRBJ2-3; len: 14; CDR3aa: CASSSREGQLTQYF
v_gene: TRBV7-6; j_gene: TRBJ2-7; len: 16; CDR3aa: CASSPHESGSHYEQYF
v_gene: TRBV7-8; j_gene: TRBJ2-1; len: 14; CDR3aa: CASSLIRGYNEQFF
v_gene: TRBV27; j_gene: TRBJ1-2; len: 16; CDR3aa: CASNSGGSLLGDGYTF
v_gene: TRBV6-1; j_gene: TRBJ1-2; len: 15; CDR3aa: CASSEAGGANYGYTF